This T cell receptor beta chain derives from a study of Ad26.COV2.S vaccination and SARS-CoV-2 variants. Study as a whole: Administration of Ad26.COV2.S was intramuscular, either once or twice 56 days apart.

TCRdb keeps only in-frame clones here, not all; method: immunoSEQ multiplex PCR. The data show about 390,000 clones, more than 85% seen once. Treatment meaning: roughly 19 received Ad26.COV2.S at low or high dose, single or two shots; a few received placebo; per-sample allocation not given. All samples were drawn on day 63, counting from the first vaccine or placebo injection. Germline assignment: CDR1 LGHDT and CDR2 YNNKEL (reference sequence). With 0 bases removed from V and 8 bases from J, the gap between germline ends came to 11 bases. The CDR3 is 13 residues long. This sequence originates from a person aged 18-65 years who received the Ad26.COV2.S COVID-19 vaccine or a placebo. The specimen was peripheral blood, collected in a trial of Ad26.COV2.S vaccine versus placebo. V gene TRBV3-1 (or the pseudogene TRBV3-2) combines with J gene TRBJ2-7; D is undetermined. The CDR3 region is CASSQDKVSKQYF. CDR3 bases: TGTGCCAGCAGCCAAGACAAGGTTTCCAAGCAGTACTTC.